The 20 T cell receptor beta chains below were found in one sample sequenced in a study of identical twins. TCRdb re-called the 5' RACE reads with MiXCR, one entry per CDR3 protein. The data contain over 600,000 distinct CDR3 sequences, 21% of them singletons. This sample was shared with a second study, whose subject was T cells expressing NK-cell markers.

The sequenced material came from PBMCs. The receptors shown here come from a woman between 18 and 29 years old in good health.

This clonotype has more than one count but fewer than ten. The CDR3 bases are TGCGCCAGCAGTGAAGGGGGCAGGCGGTACGAGCAGTACTTC. Translation: CASSEGGRRYEQYF. The rearrangement joins TRBV10-2 to TRBJ2-7; 7 nucleotides line up with TRBD1. The CDR3 spans 14 residues. The germline gives CDR1 WSHSY, CDR2 SAAADI. V trimming: 3 bases; J trimming: 4 bases; junction bases outside the gene matches: 6.

The V gene is TRBV12-3 or TRBV12-4, the J gene TRBJ2-1; the D is unclear. This CDR3 contains 15 residues. The germline V and J ends were trimmed by 4 bases and 0 bases, with 10 bases remaining between them. As DNA, the CDR3 is TGTGCCAGCAGTTGGGTTCTCCTCTCCTACAATGAGCAGTTCTTC. The encoded protein is CASSWVLLSYNEQFF.

The J gene is TRBJ2-7, the V gene TRBV7-9; TRBD1 agrees at 7 bases. This CDR3 has 14 amino acids. V lost 7 bases, J lost 3 bases, and 9 bases stayed unmatched. Germline V gene sequence: CDR1 SEHNR, CDR2 FQNEAQ (reference sequence). The CDR3 protein is CASTVGQAIYEQYF. The CDR3 DNA is TGTGCCAGCACCGTCGGACAGGCGATCTACGAGCAGTACTTC.

This clonotype was seen ten or more times. This sequence joins TRBV7-9 and TRBJ1-3; D is unresolved. The CDR3 extends over 14 amino acids. Germline V CDR1 and CDR2: SEHNR, FQNEAQ (reference sequence). V lost 9 bases and J lost 2, with 14 bases in between. For the CDR3, the DNA is TGTGCCAGAACCCGCGTGAGGGCTGGAAACACCATATATTTT. Encoded protein: CARTRVRAGNTIYF.

The J gene is TRBJ2-7, the V gene TRBV13; tentative D call: TRBD2 (5 bases). This CDR3 contains 16 residues. The V gene's germline CDR1 is PRHDT and CDR2 FYEKMQ (reference sequence). V was shortened by 7 bases and J by 2 bases, with 21 bases between the two germline ends. DNA of the CDR3: TGTGCCAGCACGAGTAGCGACCCATTTCGAACCTACGAGCAGTACTTC. This translates into CASTSSDPFRTYEQYF.

This clonotype showed up many times. One junction end does not reproduce the germline sequence, and a read error may be involved. J is TRBJ2-2 and V is TRBV5-1; TRBD2 matches 10 bases. The CDR3 runs to 15 residues. From germline, CDR1 is SGHRS and CDR2 YFSETQ. The CDR3 sequence: CASSWTSGNTGELFF. As DNA, the CDR3 is TGTGCCAGCAGCTGGACTAGCGGTAACACCGGGGAGCTGTTTTTT.

The rearrangement links TRBV4-3 to TRBJ2-3; 11 nucleotides match TRBD2. The V segment lost 0 bases and the J segment 8 bases; nucleotides outside the gene matches: 7. Germline-derived CDR1 and CDR2 are LGHNA and YSLEER. The CDR3 runs to 16 residues. CDR3 coding DNA: TGCGCCAGCAGCCAAGATAAAACTAGCGGGAGTTTTACGCAGTATTTT. This encodes CASSQDKTSGSFTQYF.

The rearrangement links TRBV20-1 to TRBJ2-2; 8 bases map to TRBD2. The J segment lost 6 bases and the V segment lost 0 bases, leaving 9 bases of the junction unmatched. The germline gives CDR1 DFQATT, CDR2 SNEGSKA (reference sequence). This CDR3 is built from 16 residues. CDR3 DNA sequence: TGCAGTGCTAGAGATGCGGCGGGGGGTCTCCCCGGGGAGCTGTTTTTT. Amino acid sequence: CSARDAAGGLPGELFF.

V and J are TRBV29-1 and TRBJ2-5; D may be TRBD2 (6 bases). With 0 bases removed from V and 4 bases from J, the gap between germline ends came to 15 bases. Germline CDR1 SQVTM, CDR2 ANQGSEA. The CDR3 loop spans 15 amino acids. CDR3 nucleotides: TGCAGCGTTGAAGATAAAGGGAGGAGGGGAGAGACCCAGTACTTC. It translates to CSVEDKGRRGETQYF.

This clonotype was counted a few times. The chain recombines TRBV6-1 with TRBJ1-5; D may be TRBD1 (6 bases). Germline CDR1 and CDR2: MNHNS and SASEGT. This CDR3 has 14 residues. Between the trimmed V and J ends, which lost 5 bases and 4 bases, there was a span of 12 bases. The CDR3 loop is CASSKVQGNQPQHF. In nucleotides, the CDR3 is TGTGCCAGCAGTAAAGTCCAGGGGAATCAGCCCCAGCATTTT.

The V and J genes are TRBV12-3 or TRBV12-4 and TRBJ1-3, with D unresolved. The CDR3 runs to 15 residues. V was clipped by 5 bases and J by 1 base, with 12 bases between them. CDR3 nucleotide sequence: TGTGCCAGCAGTCTTAGCCCCATATCTGGAAACACCATATATTTT. Amino acid sequence: CASSLSPISGNTIYF.

This clonotype came up a few times. The rearrangement uses TRBV7-9 and TRBJ1-5; TRBD1 agrees at 8 bases. The germline CDR1 and CDR2 sequences are SEHNR and FQNEAQ (reference sequence). The CDR3 length is 17 residues. V shed 2 bases and J 1 base; nucleotides not matched to a gene: 7. The CDR3 nucleotides are TGTGCCAGCAGCTTATTCAGGGGGCGAGAAAGCAATCAGCCCCAGCATTTT. Translated, it gives CASSLFRGRESNQPQHF.

The CDR3 DNA reads as TGTGCCATCAGTGAGTCTCAGGGTTCTTCCTACGAGCAGTACTTC. Translating gives CAISESQGSSYEQYF. J is TRBJ2-7 and V is TRBV10-3, with D tentatively TRBD1 (5 bases). V lost 0 bases to trimming and J lost 1 base, with 10 bases between them. This CDR3 spans 15 amino acids. Germline CDR1 and CDR2: ENHRY and SYGVKD.

This clonotype was picked up one time. The chain joins TRBV7-2 to TRBJ2-1; tentatively, D is TRBD2 (5 bases). The CDR3 loop spans 14 amino acids. Trimming shortened V by 1 base and J by 8 bases, and 12 bases separated the two germline ends. The germline V gene has CDR1 SGHTA and CDR2 FQGNSA. CDR3 DNA sequence: TGTGCCAGCAGCTTAGTGGTAGCGTACGATGAGCAGTTCTTC. Translation gives CASSLVVAYDEQFF.

V is TRBV20-1 and J is TRBJ2-1, with 9 bases fitting TRBD2. The CDR3 spans 18 residues. V lost 6 bases and J lost 4; bases outside the gene matches: 19. From germline, CDR1 is DFQATT and CDR2 SNEGSKA (reference sequence). The CDR3 DNA sequence: TGCAGTGCGACAGGGATATTAATAGCGGGGGCCCTTTACAATGAGCAGTTCTTC. As protein: CSATGILIAGALYNEQFF.

A few counts support this clonotype. This rearrangement joins TRBV5-5 to TRBJ2-5; D remains ambiguous. Germline CDR1 is SGHKS and CDR2 is YYEKEE (reference sequence). This CDR3 comprises 15 residues. Trimming pared 4 bases from V and 5 bases from J, leaving 18 bases between. The CDR3 loop reads CASSPLARVGETQYF. The DNA of the CDR3 is TGTGCCAGCAGCCCCCTGGCACGAGTAGGGGAGACCCAGTACTTC.

The V call is TRBV5-5, the J call TRBJ2-6; TRBD1 matches 7 bases. The CDR3 consists of 15 residues. The germline V gene has CDR1 SGHKS and CDR2 YYEKEE (reference sequence). V was pared by 4 bases and J by 4 bases, with 5 bases of the junction left unmatched. The CDR3 bases are TGTGCCAGCAGCCGACAGGGTGGCGGGGCCAACGTCCTGACTTTC. Its translation is CASSRQGGGANVLTF.

This clonotype was counted a few times. Here the CDR3 reads CASSEGGDEQYF. The CDR3 DNA is TGTGCCAGCAGTGAGGGAGGCGACGAGCAGTACTTC. The V call is TRBV2, the J call TRBJ2-7; TRBD2 might be the D (6 bases). The ends were cut back, 3 bases at V and 5 bases at J, with 8 bases in the middle. The length of the CDR3 is 12 residues. Germline-derived CDR1 and CDR2 are SNHLY and FYNNEI. The variable domain in full, completed from reference TRBV2 and TRBJ2-7, reads EPEVTQTPSHQVTQMGQEVILRCVPISNHLYFYWYRQILGQKVEFLVSFYNNEISEKSEIFDDQFSVERPDGSNFTLKIRSTKLEDSAMYFCASSEGGDEQYFGPGTRLTVT.

This clonotype has more than one count but fewer than ten. The chain has TRBV3-1 and TRBJ1-1, with TRBD1 as a possible D gene (6 bases). Per the germline V gene, CDR1 is LGHDT and CDR2 is YNNKEL (reference sequence). CDR3 length: 12 residues. Trimming shortened V by 6 bases and J by 13 bases, and 18 bases separated the two germline ends. For the CDR3, the DNA is TGTGCCAGCAGTCAGGGGATGGGGTCGGATTTCTTT. Residues: CASSQGMGSDFF.

This clonotype occurred a few times. The chain joins TRBV12-3 or TRBV12-4 to TRBJ2-2; D might be TRBD2 (7 bases). The CDR3 is 14 residues long. Trimming took 4 bases from V and 4 from J, leaving 10 bases between them. The CDR3 DNA reads as TGTGCCAGCAGTTACAGGGAGGGCACCGGGGAGCTGTTTTTT. Encoded protein: CASSYREGTGELFF.